This T cell receptor (beta chain) was recorded in a study of shared clonotypes between healthy human individuals. Study results and caveats: Several donors shared approximately 5% of their naive CD4 clonotypes. Relative to their counterparts shared across all four donors, non-shared clonotypes exhibited diminished generation probabilities.

With V trimmed by 5 bases and J by 6 bases, 7 bases remained unmatched. CDR1 GTSNPN and CDR2 SVGIG come from the germline V gene (reference sequence). The CDR3 has 15 amino acids. In regard to this clone: What it recognizes is unknown.

CD8 cells regarded as naive lacked CD45RO, were positively chosen for CCR7, and omitted terminally differentiated effector memory CD45RA+ cells. The donors, all of them Caucasian adults, lived in Nashville, Tennessee. Produced via immunoSEQ multiplex PCR; TCRdb's table is partial and in-frame only. The sample lists about 820,000 clones, roughly 92% occurring once. Sequencing was carried out using naive CD8+ T cells sorted from blood. This receptor was obtained from a man aged 30 to 39 in good health. This chain joins TRBV30 and TRBJ2-1; 13 bases are shared with TRBD2. CDR3 sequence reads: CAWDTGTSGINEQFF. The DNA for the CDR3 is TGTGCCTGGGACACCGGGACTAGCGGGATCAATGAGCAGTTCTTC.